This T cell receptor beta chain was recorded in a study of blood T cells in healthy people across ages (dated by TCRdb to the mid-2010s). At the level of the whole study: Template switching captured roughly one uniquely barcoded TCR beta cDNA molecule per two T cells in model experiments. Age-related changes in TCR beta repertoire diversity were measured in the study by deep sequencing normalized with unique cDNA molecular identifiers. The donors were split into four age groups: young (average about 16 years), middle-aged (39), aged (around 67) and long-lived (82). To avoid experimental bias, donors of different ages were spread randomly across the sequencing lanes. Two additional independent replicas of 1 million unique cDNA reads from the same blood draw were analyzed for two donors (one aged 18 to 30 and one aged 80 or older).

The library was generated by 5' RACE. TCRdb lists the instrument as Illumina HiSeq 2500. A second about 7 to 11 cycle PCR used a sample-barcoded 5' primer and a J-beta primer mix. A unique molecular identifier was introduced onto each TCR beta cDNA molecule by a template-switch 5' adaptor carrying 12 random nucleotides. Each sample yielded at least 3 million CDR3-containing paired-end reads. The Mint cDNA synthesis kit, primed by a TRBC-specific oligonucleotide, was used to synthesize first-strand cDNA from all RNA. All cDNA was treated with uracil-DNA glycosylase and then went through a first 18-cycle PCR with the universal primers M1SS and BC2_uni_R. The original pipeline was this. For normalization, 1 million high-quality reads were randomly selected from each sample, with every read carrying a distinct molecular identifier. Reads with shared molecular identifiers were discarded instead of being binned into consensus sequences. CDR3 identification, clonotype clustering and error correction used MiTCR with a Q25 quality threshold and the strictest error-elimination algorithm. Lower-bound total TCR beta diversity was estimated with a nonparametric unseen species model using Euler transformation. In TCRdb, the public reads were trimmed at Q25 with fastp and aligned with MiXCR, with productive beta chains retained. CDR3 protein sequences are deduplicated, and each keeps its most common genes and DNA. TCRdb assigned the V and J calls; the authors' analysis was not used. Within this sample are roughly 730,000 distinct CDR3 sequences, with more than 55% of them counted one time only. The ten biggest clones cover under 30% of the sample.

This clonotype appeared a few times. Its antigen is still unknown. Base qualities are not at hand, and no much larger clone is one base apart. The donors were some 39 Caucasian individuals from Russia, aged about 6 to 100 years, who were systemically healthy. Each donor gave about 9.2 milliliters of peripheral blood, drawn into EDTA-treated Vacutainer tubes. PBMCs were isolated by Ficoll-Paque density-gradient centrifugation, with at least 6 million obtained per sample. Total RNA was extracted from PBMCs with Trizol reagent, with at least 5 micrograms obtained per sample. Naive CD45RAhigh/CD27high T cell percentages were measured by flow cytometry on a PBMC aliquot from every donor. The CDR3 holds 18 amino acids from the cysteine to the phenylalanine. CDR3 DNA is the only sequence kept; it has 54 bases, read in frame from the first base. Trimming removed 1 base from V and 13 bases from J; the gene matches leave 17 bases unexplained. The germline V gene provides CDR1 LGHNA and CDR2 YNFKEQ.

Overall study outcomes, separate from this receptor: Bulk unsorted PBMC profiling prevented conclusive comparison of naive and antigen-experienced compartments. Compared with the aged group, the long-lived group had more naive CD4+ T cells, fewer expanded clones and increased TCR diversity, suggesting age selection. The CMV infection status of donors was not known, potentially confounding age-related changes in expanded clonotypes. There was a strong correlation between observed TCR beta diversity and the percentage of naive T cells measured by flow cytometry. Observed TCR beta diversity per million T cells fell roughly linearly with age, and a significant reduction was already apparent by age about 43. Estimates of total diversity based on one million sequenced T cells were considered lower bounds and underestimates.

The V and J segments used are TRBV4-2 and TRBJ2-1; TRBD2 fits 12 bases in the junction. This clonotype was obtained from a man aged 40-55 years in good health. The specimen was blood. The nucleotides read TGTGCCAGCAGCCAAGCCCCTCATCGACTAGCGGGAGTTGATGCTCAGTTCTTC. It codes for CASSQAPHRLAGVDAQFF.